The clone carrying this TCR beta chain was detected a few times. The antigen is not known. These data are taken from a study of T cells after posttransplantation cyclophosphamide. Broader study findings: Donor CD8+ memory clones often dominated recipient blood repertoires at later times. Recipient CMV seropositivity and CMV reactivation strongly tracked TRB clonality. Skin or GI-infiltrating T cells shared few TRB sequences with blood.

Here immunoSEQ multiplex PCR was the method, and the copy in TCRdb shows in-frame clones only, minus some. There are 3,000 or so clones in the sample; around 82% occur only once, and 20% to 25% lies in the top ten. Germline lookup yields CDR1 SEHNR and CDR2 FQNEAQ (reference sequence). J gave up 3 bases and V 8 bases, and 7 bases lay outside the gene matches. The CDR3 covers 15 residues. The sample taken for sequencing was CD8+ T cells sorted from bone marrow. The TCR was taken from a woman between 55 and 75 years old in good health, CMV-negative, and a related stem cell transplant donor. J is TRBJ2-1 and V is TRBV7-9, with 10 nucleotides matching TRBD2. CDR3 in amino acids: CASGVIAGGYNEQFF. The CDR3 nucleotides read TGTGCCAGCGGGGTGATAGCGGGAGGCTACAATGAGCAGTTCTTC. Complete variable domain (other parts from reference TRBV7-9 and TRBJ2-1): DTGVSQNPRHKITKRGQNVTFRCDPISEHNRLYWYRQTLGQGPEFLTYFQNEAQLEKSRLLSDRFSAERPKGSFSTLEIQRTEQGDSAMYLCASGVIAGGYNEQFFGPGTRLTVL.